These 11 T cell receptor beta chains were sequenced from one sample in a study of cytomegalovirus exposure and HLA in healthy donors. The study ran its PCR with 60 Vbeta and 13 Jbeta primers. Libraries were prepared by immunoSEQ multiplex PCR; TCRdb keeps only in-frame clonotypes and omits some of them. Here the sample spans tens of thousands of clones, about 77% being singletons. The specimen was PBMCs. These receptors were obtained from a male donor in good health and CMV-seropositive.

V usage is TRBV15 and J usage is TRBJ1-3; a weak D match, TRBD1 (5 bases). The CDR3 totals 14 residues. Trimming cost V 1 base and J 4 bases, with 8 bases left between them. Germline V gene sequence: CDR1 LNHNV, CDR2 YYDKDF (reference sequence). The CDR3 DNA reads as TGTGCCACCAGCAGAGCAGGGTTAGGAAACACCATATATTTT. This codes for CATSRAGLGNTIYF.

The rearrangement uses TRBV10-2 and TRBJ1-1, with 8 bases identical to TRBD1. The length of the CDR3 is 15 residues. Germline-derived CDR1 and CDR2 are WSHSY and SAAADI. V dropped 6 bases and J dropped 3; count of bases not matched to a gene: 9. The CDR3 spells CASSRTGRRDTEAFF. The CDR3 nucleotides are TGCGCCAGCAGCCGGACAGGGCGGAGGGACACTGAAGCTTTCTTT.

The V gene is TRBV7-8, the J gene TRBJ2-1; 7 nucleotides match TRBD2. CDR1 SGHVS and CDR2 FQNEAQ come from the germline V gene. J was trimmed by 1 base and V by 4 bases; bases with no gene match: 4. This CDR3 comprises 15 residues. CDR3 loop: CASSSGRTSYNEQFF. CDR3 nucleotides: TGTGCCAGCAGCTCCGGGAGGACTTCCTACAATGAGCAGTTCTTC.

The rearrangement links TRBV27 to TRBJ2-1, with 10 bases fitting TRBD2. The CDR3 is 16 residues long. Germline CDR1 reads MNHEY; CDR2 reads SMNVEV (reference sequence). After removal of 3 bases from V and 7 bases from J, the junction contained 9 bases not matched to a gene. For the CDR3, the DNA is TGTGCCAGCAGTTTGGAGGCTAGCGGGGGTTGGAATGAGCAGTTCTTC. It codes for CASSLEASGGWNEQFF.

The genes are TRBV5-1 and TRBJ1-1; no clear D gene. The CDR3 is made up of 15 amino acids. Germline V lookup: CDR1 SGHRS, CDR2 YFSETQ. V was shortened by 6 bases and J by 1 base, with 16 bases between the two germline ends. Here the CDR3 reads CASTPVARENTEAFF. Written as DNA, the CDR3 is TGCGCCAGCACTCCGGTTGCCCGGGAGAACACTGAAGCTTTCTTT.

CDR3 loop: CASSLVTGITGELFF. The DNA for the CDR3 is TGTGCCAGCAGCTTAGTCACCGGGATTACCGGGGAGCTGTTTTTT. The chain is built from TRBV11-2 and TRBJ2-2, with D possibly TRBD2 on 5 matching bases. CDR1 and CDR2 from the germline V gene are SGHAT and FQNNGV. Trimming removed 1 base at V and 5 bases at J, with 11 bases between. The CDR3 covers 15 residues.

This clone occurred a few times. V gene TRBV13 combines with J gene TRBJ2-5, with 11 bases fitting TRBD2. This CDR3 spans 20 amino acids. V shed 5 bases and J 0 bases; nucleotides not matched to a gene: 17. Germline values: CDR1 PRHDT, CDR2 FYEKMQ (reference sequence). The CDR3 loop reads CASSRQGRSSGRSYQETQYF. In DNA form, the CDR3 reads TGTGCCAGCAGCAGACAGGGCCGTTCTAGCGGGAGGTCGTACCAAGAGACCCAGTACTTC.

This clone was seen just once. The chain couples TRBV9 to TRBJ1-2; TRBD1 matches 7 bases. The trim removed 4 bases at V and 2 bases at J, leaving 5 bases unmatched. The CDR3 extends over 14 amino acids. The germline V gene encodes CDR1 SGDLS and CDR2 YYNGEE. CDR3: CASSTDRVNYGYTF. The DNA of the CDR3 is TGTGCCAGCAGCACTGACAGGGTAAACTATGGCTACACCTTC.

The CDR3, as DNA: TGTGCCAGCTCCCTTTCCCCTCCAGATACGCAGTATTTT. Translated, it gives CASSLSPPDTQYF. This sequence joins TRBV18 and TRBJ2-3; D is ambiguous. CDR3 length: 13 residues. Germline V gives CDR1 KGHSH, CDR2 LQKENI. V lost 6 bases and J 4 bases, leaving 11 bases between the germline ends.

The rearrangement joins TRBV18 to TRBJ2-7; 10 positions agree with TRBD1. The CDR3 loop spans 15 amino acids. V trimming: 4 bases; J trimming: 5 bases; junction bases outside the gene matches: 8. Germline CDR1 KGHSH, CDR2 LQKENI. The CDR3 is CASSHKTGGIDEQYF. The CDR3 DNA sequence: TGTGCCAGCTCACATAAGACAGGGGGCATCGACGAGCAGTACTTC.

The V call is TRBV5-6, the J call TRBJ1-1; D is possibly TRBD1 (6 bases). This CDR3 has 16 amino acids. Trimming took 1 base from V and 4 from J, leaving 17 bases between them. Germline loops: CDR1 SGHDT, CDR2 YYEEEE. Written as DNA, the CDR3 is TGTGCCAGCAGCTTGTTTTTTTTAGGGGGGGGCACTGAAGCTTTCTTT. Its protein is CASSLFFLGGGTEAFF.